This TCR beta chain was captured by sequencing in a study of CD8 T cells in ankylosing spondylitis. Overall study findings and caveats: Previous work reported some of these motif variants in the synovial fluid and blood of reactive arthritis. There was reportedly significant enrichment of clones that were disease-linked in matched ankylosing spondylitis synovial fluid. In peripheral blood, disease-linked CD8+ clones occurred at relatively low frequencies.

CDR3 length equals 13 residues. Trimming shortened V by 2 bases and J by 7 bases, and 11 bases separated the two germline ends. This clonotype was observed a handful of times. The antigen is unknown. Quantitative molecular-barcoded 5'-RACE generated the TCR beta libraries. TCRdb called the 5' RACE reads again in MiXCR, with one record for every CDR3 protein. The table lists around 340,000 distinct CDR3 sequences, roughly 14% of them singletons. The sample consisted of blood, either unsorted or a sorted T cell fraction (not recorded which). The chain has TRBV12-3 or TRBV12-4 and TRBJ1-1; D possibly corresponds to TRBD1 (6 bases). The TCR comes from a male donor with ankylosing spondylitis or in good health (not recorded which). The CDR3: CASSLNRDDEAFF. The CDR3 nucleotides read TGTGCCAGCAGTTTAAACAGGGACGATGAAGCTTTCTTT.